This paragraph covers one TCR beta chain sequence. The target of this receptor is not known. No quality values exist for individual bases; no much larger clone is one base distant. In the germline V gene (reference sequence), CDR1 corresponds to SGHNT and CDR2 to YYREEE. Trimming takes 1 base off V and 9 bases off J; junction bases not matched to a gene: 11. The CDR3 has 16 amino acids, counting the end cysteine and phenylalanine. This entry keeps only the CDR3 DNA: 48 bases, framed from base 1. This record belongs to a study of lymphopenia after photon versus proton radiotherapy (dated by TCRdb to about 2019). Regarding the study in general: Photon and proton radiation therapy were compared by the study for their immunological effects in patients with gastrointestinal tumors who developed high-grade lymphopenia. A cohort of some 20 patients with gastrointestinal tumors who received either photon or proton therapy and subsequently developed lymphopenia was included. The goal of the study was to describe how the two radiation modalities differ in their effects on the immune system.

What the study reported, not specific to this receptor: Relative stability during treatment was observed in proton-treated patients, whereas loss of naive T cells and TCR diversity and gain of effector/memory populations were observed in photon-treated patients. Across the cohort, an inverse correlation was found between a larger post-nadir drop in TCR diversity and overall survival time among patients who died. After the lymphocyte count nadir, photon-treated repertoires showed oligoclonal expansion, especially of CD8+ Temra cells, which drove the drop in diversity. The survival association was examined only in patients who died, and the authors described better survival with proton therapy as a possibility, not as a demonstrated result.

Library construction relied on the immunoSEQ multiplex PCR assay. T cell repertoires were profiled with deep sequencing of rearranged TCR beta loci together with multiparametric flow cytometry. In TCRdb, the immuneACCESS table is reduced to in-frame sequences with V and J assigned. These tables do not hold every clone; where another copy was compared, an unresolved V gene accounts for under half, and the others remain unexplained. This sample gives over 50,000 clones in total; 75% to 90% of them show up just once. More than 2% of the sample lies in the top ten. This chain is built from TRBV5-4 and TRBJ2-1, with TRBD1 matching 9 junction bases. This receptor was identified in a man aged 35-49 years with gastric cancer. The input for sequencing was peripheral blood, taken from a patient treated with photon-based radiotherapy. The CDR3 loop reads CASSLYLGQGFTEQFF. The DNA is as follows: TGTGCCAGCAGCTTGTATCTAGGACAGGGGTTTACTGAGCAGTTCTTC. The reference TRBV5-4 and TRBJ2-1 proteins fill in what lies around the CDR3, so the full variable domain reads ETGVTQSPTHLIKTRGQQVTLRCSSQSGHNTVSWYQQALGQGPQFIFQYYREEENGRGNFPPRFSGLQFPNYSSELNVNALELDDSALYLCASSLYLGQGFTEQFFGPGTRLTVL.